This passage covers 8 T cell receptor beta chains from one sample sequenced in a study of naive and memory T cell subsets (dated by TCRdb to between 2016 and 2019). The library was built by means of 5' RACE. Sequenced using an Illumina MiSeq. Four rounds of PCR, run with the SP2 primer together with nested alpha and beta constant region primers, were used to amplify the ligated cDNA. The public sequencing data were trimmed at Q25 with fastp and processed into clonotypes with MiXCR by TCRdb, which kept only in-frame beta chains. Each CDR3 protein appears once, grouped with its most common genes and DNA. The sample table lists 25,000 to 35,000 distinct CDR3 sequences, approximately 16% of them with a count of one. Around 2.6% of the sample belongs to the ten largest clones. A robust, sensitive protocol for the amplification, sequencing and analysis of TCRs was described in the study, in which 3' ligation of a UMI-containing oligonucleotide to TCR cDNA was used.

These receptor sequences come from a female donor in good health.

V gene TRBV5-5 combines with J gene TRBJ1-4; a possible D gene is TRBD1 (5 bases). Trimming removed 7 bases from V and 4 bases from J, with 11 bases in between. The CDR3 length is 13 residues. Germline-derived CDR1 and CDR2 are SGHKS and YYEKEE (reference sequence). CDR3 nucleotides: TGTGCCAGCGCTGGGGACGTTAATGAAAAACTGTTTTTT. Protein: CASAGDVNEKLFF.

This clonotype was seen only a few times. The genes are TRBV6-5 and TRBJ1-5, with a possible D match to TRBD1 (6 bases). This CDR3 has 15 residues. The germline V gene encodes CDR1 MNHEY and CDR2 SVGAGI. The V end was cut by 5 bases, the J end by 0 bases, with 11 bases between. This CDR3 is CASSRTADSNQPQHF. Here the CDR3 DNA reads TGTGCCAGCAGTCGGACAGCCGATAGCAATCAGCCCCAGCATTTT.

The chain couples TRBV12-3 or TRBV12-4 to TRBJ2-3, with 10 bases lining up with TRBD2. V shed 6 bases and J 3 bases; nucleotides not matched to a gene: 6. The CDR3 loop spans 15 amino acids. This chain's CDR3 is CASRTSGGGTDTQYF. DNA of the CDR3: TGTGCCAGCAGGACAAGCGGGGGGGGAACAGATACGCAGTATTTT.

The chain employs TRBV7-2 and TRBJ1-5; D gene uncertain. Trimming cost V 5 bases and J 3 bases, with 14 bases left between them. The germline gives CDR1 SGHTA, CDR2 FQGNSA. The CDR3 consists of 15 residues. CDR3 DNA: TGTGCCAGCAGCCCACTAGGGCAGTACAATCAGCCCCAGCATTTT. This codes for CASSPLGQYNQPQHF.

This sequence joins TRBV12-5 and TRBJ2-3; a weak D match, TRBD1 (6 bases). The ends were cut back, 5 bases at V and 1 base at J, with 13 bases in the middle. CDR1 and CDR2 (germline): LGHNT, FRNRAP. CDR3 length: 15 amino acids. CDR3 bases: TGTGCTAGTGGTCCCGACAGGTTCGGCACAGATACGCAGTATTTT. As protein: CASGPDRFGTDTQYF.

This clonotype ranks as medium-sized (0.01 to 0.1%). This chain joins TRBV20-1 and TRBJ2-3, with TRBD2 identical over 7 bases. V lost 6 bases, J lost 0 bases, and 6 bases stayed unmatched. CDR3 length: 14 residues. CDR1 DFQATT and CDR2 SNEGSKA come from the germline V gene (reference sequence). CDR3: CSARAGTSTDTQYF. The CDR3 nucleotides are TGCAGTGCCCGAGCGGGAACTAGCACAGATACGCAGTATTTT.

This CDR3 is CASSPDVRAYEQYF. The CDR3 coding sequence is TGTGCCAGCTCACCGGACGTGCGCGCCTACGAGCAGTACTTC. The chain couples TRBV18 to TRBJ2-7; no firm D call. This CDR3 comprises 14 residues. V was cut by 3 bases and J by 2 bases, with 11 bases left in between. CDR1 and CDR2 (germline): KGHSH, LQKENI.

This clonotype came up many times. The chain combines TRBV10-3 with TRBJ2-5; D is uncertain. Germline V gene sequence: CDR1 ENHRY, CDR2 SYGVKD. The CDR3 sequence is 13 residues long. Trimming cost V 2 bases and J 5 bases, with 9 bases left between them. The DNA of the CDR3 is TGTGCCATCAGTGAGCTTTTTAGCGAGACCCAGTACTTC. Its translation is CAISELFSETQYF.